The table lists the clone carrying this TCR beta chain with a few counts. This entry is derived from a study of spatial heterogeneity in lung cancer. For the study at large: Fewer alpha-chain than beta-chain sequences were consistently detected. Every unique TCR and UMI combination, on average, appeared more than ten times in raw reads.

TCR cDNA molecules each carried a unique molecular identifier. In TCRdb, the 5' RACE reads were re-called with MiXCR into one record per CDR3 protein. This table has roughly 10,000 distinct CDR3 sequences, approximately 3.8% appearing once. V lost 2 bases and J lost 2, with 13 bases in between. The CDR3 extends over 15 amino acids. Germline V CDR1 and CDR2: KGHSH, LQKENI. Described time point: sample taken at primary tumor resection. The sequenced material consisted of unsorted whole RNA from tumor, nontumor lung or frozen PBMC. The donors were 70 or so patients with non-small cell lung cancer that was early-stage and untreated.

This TCR was sampled from a male donor with early-stage non-small cell lung cancer. Source: normal lung tissue next to the tumor, taken at surgery. V and J are TRBV18 and TRBJ2-7, with a weak D call TRBD2 (6 bases). This chain's CDR3 is CASSPVGRRAYEQYF. The CDR3 DNA reads TGTGCCAGCTCACCAGTGGGACGGAGGGCCTACGAGCAGTACTTC.